Following are 20 T cell receptor beta chains from one sample sequenced in a study of cytomegalovirus exposure and HLA in healthy donors. The PCR had 60 Vbeta and 13 Jbeta primers. Repertoires were generated with immunoSEQ multiplex PCR, while TCRdb's copy carries only in-frame clones and drops some. The sample holds some 170,000 clones, about 65% seen once. The sequencing input was PBMCs. All receptors derive from a woman between 25 and 40 years old in good health and CMV-seronegative.

The table lists this clone with a few counts. Written as DNA, the CDR3 is TGTGCCAGCAGCGAGAACAGGAGGGAAAACACCGGGGAGCTGTTTTTT. Translated, it gives CASSENRRENTGELFF. V is TRBV7-9 and J is TRBJ2-2; a possible D gene is TRBD2 (6 bases). Germline CDR1 SEHNR, CDR2 FQNEAQ (reference sequence). This CDR3 has 16 residues. The V end was cut by 5 bases, the J end by 2 bases, with 15 bases between.

The chain has TRBV6-6 and TRBJ2-7; the D gene is possibly TRBD1 (5 bases). The CDR3 spans 13 residues. In germline, CDR1 is MNHNY, CDR2 SVGAGI (reference sequence). V lost 5 bases and J lost 0, with 8 bases in between. The CDR3 loop reads CASSPDSSYEQYF. The CDR3 region has the DNA TGTGCCAGCAGTCCCGACAGCTCCTACGAGCAGTACTTC.

The rearrangement uses TRBV7-9 and TRBJ1-3; tentatively, D is TRBD1 (6 bases). CDR1 and CDR2 (germline): SEHNR, FQNEAQ (reference sequence). This CDR3 contains 16 residues. Trimming removed 5 bases at V and 3 bases at J, with 17 bases between. The CDR3 region has the DNA TGTGCCAGCAGCCCGAGGGGGGGCATAAGTGGAAACACCATATATTTT. It codes for CASSPRGGISGNTIYF.

The V call is TRBV4-3, the J call TRBJ1-4, with D unresolved. The CDR3 is made up of 14 amino acids. The V gene's germline CDR1 is LGHNA and CDR2 YSLEER. V was clipped by 3 bases and J by 7 bases, with 12 bases between them. Here the CDR3 reads CASSHSTGSEKLFF. The DNA of the CDR3 is TGCGCCAGCAGCCATTCGACGGGGAGTGAAAAACTGTTTTTT.

The chain is built from TRBV27 and TRBJ1-5, with 10 positions matching TRBD1. The CDR3 consists of 18 residues. The trim removed 0 bases at V and 1 base at J, leaving 6 bases unmatched. Germline assignment: CDR1 MNHEY and CDR2 SMNVEV (reference sequence). CDR3 residues: CASSLSVGTGVSNQPQHF. In DNA, the CDR3 is TGTGCCAGCAGTTTATCCGTCGGGACAGGGGTGAGCAATCAGCCCCAGCATTTT.

The genes are TRBV4-1 and TRBJ2-4; D might be TRBD1 (5 bases). The V end lost 2 bases, the J end lost 4 bases, and 12 bases lay between the germline ends. CDR1 MGHRA and CDR2 YSYEKL come from the germline V gene. The CDR3 contains 15 residues. The DNA of the CDR3 is TGCGCCAGCAGCCAACCCAGGGATTTAAAAAACATTCAGTACTTC. As protein: CASSQPRDLKNIQYF.

This chain uses TRBV7-6 with TRBJ2-7; D is unresolved. Trimming left V 1 base short and J 0 bases short, with 7 bases between. CDR1 and CDR2 from the germline V gene are SGHVS and FNYEAQ. CDR3 length: 14 amino acids. CDR3 sequence (DNA): TGTGCCAGCAGCTTAGATGCGGCCTCCTACGAGCAGTACTTC. Its protein product is CASSLDAASYEQYF.

The CDR3: CASSQNSGGAYEQYF. CDR3 sequence (DNA): TGTGCCAGCAGCCAAAACAGCGGGGGAGCTTACGAGCAGTACTTC. This chain uses TRBV4-2 with TRBJ2-7; TRBD2 agrees at 8 bases. Germline CDR1 is LGHNA and CDR2 is YNFKEQ. The J segment lost 4 bases and the V segment lost 2 bases, leaving 7 bases of the junction unmatched. The CDR3 length is 15 residues.

This clone was found once. The chain uses TRBV27 and TRBJ1-5; D call uncertain. Germline assignment: CDR1 MNHEY and CDR2 SMNVEV (reference sequence). The V end was cut by 2 bases, the J end by 4 bases, with 9 bases between. CDR3 length: 14 residues. CDR3 protein: CASSLRRTNQPQHF. The CDR3 DNA reads TGTGCCAGCAGTTTAAGAAGGACTAATCAGCCCCAGCATTTT.

The rearrangement uses TRBV27 and TRBJ2-1, with a possible D match to TRBD2 (6 bases). Germline V lookup: CDR1 MNHEY, CDR2 SMNVEV (reference sequence). V was pared by 5 bases and J by 7 bases, with 18 bases between. The CDR3 contains 15 residues. As DNA, the CDR3 is TGTGCCAGCAGTCCCATAGTCGGGGGTGGGAATGAGCAGTTCTTC. It yields the protein CASSPIVGGGNEQFF.

With regard to this clone: One end of the junction fails to match germline, which may point to a read error. This rearrangement joins TRBV7-7 to TRBJ1-5; possible D gene TRBD1, 5 bases. Germline CDR1 reads SSHAT; CDR2 reads FNYEAQ (reference sequence). The CDR3 length is 20 residues. Written as DNA, the CDR3 is TGTGCTAGCAGCTTAGAGGGATGGTACAGTGTAGACAGTCCAAACCAGCCCCAGCATTTT. This codes for CASSLEGWYSVDSPNQPQHF. Drawing the rest from reference TRBV7-7 and TRBJ1-5, the complete variable domain is GAGVSQSPRYKVTKRGQDVTLRCDPISSHATLYWYQQALGQGPEFLTYFNYEAQPDKSGLPSDRFSAERPEGSISTLTIQRTEQRDSAMYRCASSLEGWYSVDSPNQPQHFGDGTRLSIL.

CDR3: CASSLVERTDTQYF. As DNA, the CDR3 is TGTGCCAGCAGCTTAGTTGAGCGCACAGATACGCAGTATTTT. The J gene is TRBJ2-3, the V gene TRBV7-6; D is ambiguous. The V end lost 1 base, the J end lost 1 base, and 6 bases lay between the germline ends. CDR1 SGHVS and CDR2 FNYEAQ come from the germline V gene. There are 14 residues in the CDR3.

The chain recombines TRBV15 with TRBJ1-5; 7 bases line up with TRBD1. The germline V gene has CDR1 LNHNV and CDR2 YYDKDF (reference sequence). The CDR3 loop spans 15 amino acids. The V gene end was trimmed by 4 bases and the J gene end by 3 bases; junction bases not matched to a gene: 6. The CDR3 coding sequence is TGTGCCACCAGCAAGCCGGGACAGCACAATCAGCCCCAGCATTTT. It encodes CATSKPGQHNQPQHF.

This clone showed up just once. The chain carries TRBV5-1 and TRBJ2-2; D might be TRBD1 (6 bases). The CDR3 has 15 residues. The V end lost 3 bases, the J end lost 0 bases, and 9 bases lay between the germline ends. CDR1 and CDR2 (germline): SGHRS, YFSETQ. CDR3 residues: CASSWTDSNTGELFF. The CDR3 DNA is TGCGCCAGCAGCTGGACAGATTCGAACACCGGGGAGCTGTTTTTT.

The chain is built from TRBV6-1 and TRBJ2-5; TRBD2 matches at 14 bases. The CDR3 runs to 15 residues. Germline V gene lookup returns CDR1 MNHNS and CDR2 SASEGT. Trimming took 5 bases from V and 3 from J; bases not matched to a gene: 2. CDR3 sequence (DNA): TGTGCCAGCAGTCCGGGACTAGCGGGAGAAGAGACCCAGTACTTC. As protein: CASSPGLAGEETQYF.

This clone was observed once. V is TRBV4-3 and J is TRBJ2-1; perhaps TRBD1 as D (6 bases). Trimming took 1 base from V and 0 from J, leaving 7 bases between them. Germline assignment: CDR1 LGHNA and CDR2 YSLEER. There are 15 residues in the CDR3. The chain's CDR3 is CASSQGTASYNEQFF. Here the CDR3 DNA reads TGCGCCAGCAGCCAAGGGACAGCCTCCTACAATGAGCAGTTCTTC.

The chain recombines TRBV27 with TRBJ2-5; a weak D match, TRBD1 (5 bases). The J call is doubtful: the DNA matches TRBJ2-7 better. The CDR3 runs to 13 residues. Germline V gene lookup returns CDR1 MNHEY and CDR2 SMNVEV (reference sequence). CDR3 amino acids: CASSVDSALEQYF. In nucleotides, the CDR3 is TGTGCCAGCAGCGTAGACAGTGCCCTCGAGCAGTACTTC.

With regard to this clone: The sample holds other DNA sequences that translate to the same CDR3. The chain couples TRBV7-9 to TRBJ1-4; D gene unclear. CDR1 is SEHNR and CDR2 is FQNEAQ in the germline V gene (reference sequence). Trimming stripped 4 bases from V and 8 bases from J, with 11 bases between. The CDR3 loop spans 13 amino acids. The CDR3: CASSSPSGEKLFF. CDR3 sequence (DNA): TGTGCCAGCAGCTCCCCCTCGGGGGAAAAACTGTTTTTT.

The table lists this clone with a count of one. The chain joins TRBV10-3 to TRBJ2-7; TRBD1 matches 9 bases. The CDR3 loop spans 16 amino acids. CDR1 is ENHRY, CDR2 SYGVKD, per germline. Germline trimming cut 3 bases from V and 7 bases from J; bases unmatched to any gene: 13. The CDR3 DNA reads TGTGCCATCAGTGACCAAGTTACAGGGGGCGGGTTGGAGCAGTACTTC. Translating it yields CAISDQVTGGGLEQYF.

This chain links TRBV29-1 with TRBJ2-1; 10 bases line up with TRBD1. Per the germline V gene, CDR1 is SQVTM and CDR2 is ANQGSEA. J lost 9 bases, V lost 2 bases, and 16 bases had no gene match. The CDR3 is 17 residues long. CDR3 nucleotide sequence: TGCAGCGTTGAATTTGCCTCCGGGACAGGGGCCGAGGGTGAGCAGTTCTTC. Residues: CSVEFASGTGAEGEQFF.